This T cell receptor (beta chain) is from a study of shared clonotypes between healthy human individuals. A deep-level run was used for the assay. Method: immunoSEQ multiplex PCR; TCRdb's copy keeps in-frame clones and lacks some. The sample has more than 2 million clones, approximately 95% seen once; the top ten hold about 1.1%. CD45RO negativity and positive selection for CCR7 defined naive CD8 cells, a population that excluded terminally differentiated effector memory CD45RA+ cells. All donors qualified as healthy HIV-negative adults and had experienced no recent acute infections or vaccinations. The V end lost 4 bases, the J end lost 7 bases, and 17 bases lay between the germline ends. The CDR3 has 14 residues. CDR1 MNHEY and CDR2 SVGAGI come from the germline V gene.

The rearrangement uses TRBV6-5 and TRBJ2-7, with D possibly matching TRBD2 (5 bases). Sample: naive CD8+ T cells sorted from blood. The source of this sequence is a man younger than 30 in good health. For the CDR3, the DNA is TGTGCCAGCAGTTCCGAACCTCTACAGCGGGAGCAGTACTTC. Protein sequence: CASSSEPLQREQYF.